The 10 T cell receptor beta chains in this list originate from one sample, sequenced in a study of cytomegalovirus exposure and HLA in healthy donors. The protocol was immunoSEQ multiplex PCR, while the TCRdb copy is restricted to in-frame clones and leaves out a portion. The repertoire includes more than 150,000 clones, about 80% of them detected once, and about 2.8% sits in the top ten. Sequencing was done on a sample of PBMCs. The source is a woman under 30 in good health and CMV-seropositive.

The chain joins TRBV30 to TRBJ2-2; tentatively, D is TRBD1 (6 bases). This CDR3 has 15 amino acids. From germline, CDR1 is GTSNPN and CDR2 SVGIG (reference sequence). Trimming stripped 2 bases from V and 0 bases from J, with 10 bases between. CDR3 bases: TGTGCCTGGAGTAGATGGGGGCCGAACACCGGGGAGCTGTTTTTT. Its translation is CAWSRWGPNTGELFF.

As for this clone: One end of the junction does not line up with germline, which may come from a read error. The chain joins TRBV5-4 to TRBJ2-6; 7 bases map to TRBD1. This CDR3 comprises 15 residues. Germline V gene data show CDR1 as SGHNT and CDR2 as YYREEE (reference sequence). Here the CDR3 DNA reads TGCGCCAGCAGCCACGGGACAGATGGGGCCAACGTCCTGACTTTC. This translates into CASSHGTDGANVLTF.

V usage is TRBV9 and J usage is TRBJ2-6; D is undetermined. The CDR3 runs 13 residues. In germline, CDR1 is SGDLS, CDR2 YYNGEE. V lost 5 bases and J 0 bases, leaving 3 bases between the germline ends. The CDR3 here is CASRSSGANVLTF. The CDR3 bases are TGTGCCAGCAGGAGCTCTGGGGCCAACGTCCTGACTTTC.

The gene calls are TRBV29-1 and TRBJ1-1; the D is unclear. In germline, CDR1 is SQVTM, CDR2 ANQGSEA. The CDR3 runs 14 residues. Between the trimmed V and J ends, which lost 1 base and 1 base, there was a span of 10 bases. The CDR3, as DNA: TGCAGCGTTGAAGCCGTGGGAGGGAACACTGAAGCTTTCTTT. This sequence encodes CSVEAVGGNTEAFF. Looking up the rest from reference TRBV29-1 and TRBJ1-1 gives the full variable domain: SAVISQKPSRDICQRGTSLTIQCQVDSQVTMMFWYRQQPGQSLTLIATANQGSEATYESGFVIDKFPISRPNLTFSTLTVSNMSPEDSSIYLCSVEAVGGNTEAFFGQGTRLTVV.

Details on this clone: Germline is not matched at one junction end, which may reflect a read error. This sequence joins TRBV20-1 and TRBJ2-7; TRBD2 is a possible D gene (6 bases). CDR1 and CDR2 (germline): DFQATT, SNEGSKA (reference sequence). The length of the CDR3 is 9 residues. CDR3 sequence (DNA): TGCAGCGCGGGATTACAGCCGAACTTC. Residues: CSAGLQPNF.

The rearrangement joins TRBV7-6 to TRBJ1-6; 8 bases map to TRBD1. Germline CDR1 reads SGHVS; CDR2 reads FNYEAQ. Trimming at V came to 5 bases and at J to 7 bases, leaving 7 bases not matched to a gene. The CDR3 runs 15 residues. The CDR3 protein is CASSPGQGGNSPLHF. CDR3 DNA: TGTGCCAGCAGCCCAGGACAGGGAGGGAATTCACCCCTCCACTTT.

This chain links TRBV2 with TRBJ2-1; 12 bases line up with TRBD2. Unmatched junction bases numbered 8, after V lost 3 bases and J lost 8 bases. The CDR3 runs to 16 residues. Germline assignment: CDR1 SNHLY and CDR2 FYNNEI. The CDR3 region has the DNA TGTGCCAGCAGTGATCCTAGCGGGGGGGTAATCTATGAGCAGTTCTTC. Its translation is CASSDPSGGVIYEQFF.

The chain employs TRBV27 and TRBJ1-1; 7 positions match TRBD1. V lost 6 bases to trimming and J lost 10 bases; unmatched junction nucleotides: 11. Germline CDR1 reads MNHEY; CDR2 reads SMNVEV (reference sequence). This CDR3 region has 13 residues. This CDR3 reads CASRPQGLGGAFF. CDR3 coding DNA: TGTGCCAGCAGACCACAGGGGTTGGGGGGAGCTTTCTTT.

The J gene is TRBJ1-2, the V gene TRBV28; 9 bases map to TRBD1. V lost 5 bases to trimming and J lost 5 bases; unmatched junction nucleotides: 9. The CDR3 has 15 residues. CDR1 MDHEN and CDR2 SYDVKM come from the germline V gene. Here the CDR3 DNA reads TGTGCCAGCAGTCCTCCGACAGGGGGGGCATATGGCTACACCTTC. Translated, it gives CASSPPTGGAYGYTF.

The gene calls are TRBV19 and TRBJ2-1, with D perhaps TRBD2 (7 bases). V lost 1 base to trimming and J lost 4 bases, with 11 bases between them. Germline CDR1 LNHDA, CDR2 SQIVND (reference sequence). The length of the CDR3 is 15 residues. For the CDR3, the DNA is TGTGCCAGTAGTATAGCGGGGGGCGGATACAATGAGCAGTTCTTC. Protein sequence: CASSIAGGGYNEQFF.